This T cell receptor beta chain was identified in a study of radiotherapy plus CTLA-4 blockade in lung cancer. The method was immunoSEQ multiplex PCR; TCRdb's version includes in-frame clones alone and lacks a portion of them. Altogether approximately 12,000 clones are present, around 84% being singletons, with the ten largest covering 29%. Regarding the study as a whole: Early blood T cell clone dynamics reportedly forecast response best, with interferon-beta.

Notes on this clone: Its specificity is unknown.

CDR3 size: 16 residues. Trimming removed 4 bases at V and 2 bases at J, with 15 bases between. The sequenced sample was peripheral blood, obtained from a patient treated with radiotherapy plus ipilimumab. The receptor comes from a human donor with non-small cell lung cancer that progressed on radiotherapy plus ipilimumab. The rearrangement joins TRBV6-7 to TRBJ1-3; tentatively, D is TRBD1 (5 bases). TRBV6-7 is reported as an ORF; its role is uncertain. CDR3 region: CASSSTPGHPGNTIYF. The CDR3 DNA reads TGTGCCAGCAGTTCTACCCCTGGACACCCTGGAAACACCATATATTTT.